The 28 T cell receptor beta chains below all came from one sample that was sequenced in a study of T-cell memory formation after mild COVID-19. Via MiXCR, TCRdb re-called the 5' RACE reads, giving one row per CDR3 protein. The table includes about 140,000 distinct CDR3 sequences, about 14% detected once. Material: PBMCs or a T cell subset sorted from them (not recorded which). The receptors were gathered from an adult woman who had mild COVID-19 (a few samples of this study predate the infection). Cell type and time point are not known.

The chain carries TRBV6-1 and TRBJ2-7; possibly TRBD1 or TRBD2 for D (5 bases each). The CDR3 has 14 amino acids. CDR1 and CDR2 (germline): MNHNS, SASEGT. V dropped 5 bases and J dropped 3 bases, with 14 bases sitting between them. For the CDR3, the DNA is TGTGCCAGCAGTAGGACAACCGGACTCTACGAGCAGTACTTC. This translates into CASSRTTGLYEQYF.

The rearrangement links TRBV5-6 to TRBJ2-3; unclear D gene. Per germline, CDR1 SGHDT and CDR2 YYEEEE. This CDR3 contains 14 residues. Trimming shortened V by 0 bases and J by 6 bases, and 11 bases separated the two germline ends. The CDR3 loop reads CASSLDPGLDTQYF. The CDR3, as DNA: TGTGCCAGCAGCTTGGATCCAGGTTTGGATACGCAGTATTTT.

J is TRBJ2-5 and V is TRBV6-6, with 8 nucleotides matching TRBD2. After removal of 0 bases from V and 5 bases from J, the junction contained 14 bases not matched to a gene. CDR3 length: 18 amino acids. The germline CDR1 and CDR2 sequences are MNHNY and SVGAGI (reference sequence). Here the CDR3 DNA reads TGTGCCAGCAGTTACTCGATTGTGATTCGGGAGGGCATGGAGACCCAGTACTTC. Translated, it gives CASSYSIVIREGMETQYF.

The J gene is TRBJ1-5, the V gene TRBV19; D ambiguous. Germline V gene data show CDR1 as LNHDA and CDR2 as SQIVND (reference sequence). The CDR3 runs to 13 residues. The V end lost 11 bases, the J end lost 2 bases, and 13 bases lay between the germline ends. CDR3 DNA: TGTGCCTCGGCAGACATGCGCAATCAGCCCCAGCATTTT. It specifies CASADMRNQPQHF. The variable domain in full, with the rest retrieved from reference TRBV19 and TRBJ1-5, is DGGITQSPKYLFRKEGQNVTLSCEQNLNHDAMYWYRQDPGQGLRLIYYSQIVNDFQKGDIAEGYSVSREKKESFPLTVTSAQKNPTAFYLCASADMRNQPQHFGDGTRLSIL.

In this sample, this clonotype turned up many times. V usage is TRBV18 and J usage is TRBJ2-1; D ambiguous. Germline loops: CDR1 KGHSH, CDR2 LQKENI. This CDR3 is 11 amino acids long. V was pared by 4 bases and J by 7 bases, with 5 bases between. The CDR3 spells CASSRANEQFF. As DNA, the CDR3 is TGTGCCAGCTCACGGGCTAATGAGCAGTTCTTC.

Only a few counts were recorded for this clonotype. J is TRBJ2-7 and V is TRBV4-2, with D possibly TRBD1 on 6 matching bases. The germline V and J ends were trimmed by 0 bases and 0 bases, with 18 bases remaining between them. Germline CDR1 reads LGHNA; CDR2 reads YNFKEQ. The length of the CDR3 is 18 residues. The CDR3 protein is CASSQEVSVQGYSYEQYF. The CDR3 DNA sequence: TGTGCCAGCAGCCAAGAAGTGAGTGTACAGGGTTACTCCTACGAGCAGTACTTC.

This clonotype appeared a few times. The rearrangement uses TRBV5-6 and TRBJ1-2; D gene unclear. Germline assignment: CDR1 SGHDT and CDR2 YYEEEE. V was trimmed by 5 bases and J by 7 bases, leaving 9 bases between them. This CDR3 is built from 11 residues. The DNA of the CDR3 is TGTGCCAGCAGTTATCAGTCTGGCTACACCTTC. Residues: CASSYQSGYTF.

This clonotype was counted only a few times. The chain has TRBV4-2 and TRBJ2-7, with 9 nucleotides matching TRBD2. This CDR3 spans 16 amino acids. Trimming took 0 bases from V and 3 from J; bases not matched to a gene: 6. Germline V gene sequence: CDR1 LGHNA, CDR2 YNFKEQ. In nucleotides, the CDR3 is TGTGCCAGCAGCCAAGATCCCGGGACTAGCAGCTACGAGCAGTACTTC. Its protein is CASSQDPGTSSYEQYF.

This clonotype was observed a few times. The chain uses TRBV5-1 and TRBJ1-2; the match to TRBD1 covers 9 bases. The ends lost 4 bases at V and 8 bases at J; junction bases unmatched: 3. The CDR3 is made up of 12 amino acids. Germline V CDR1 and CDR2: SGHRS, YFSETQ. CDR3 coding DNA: TGCGCCAGCAGCGCGGGACAGGGCGGCTACACCTTC. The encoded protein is CASSAGQGGYTF.

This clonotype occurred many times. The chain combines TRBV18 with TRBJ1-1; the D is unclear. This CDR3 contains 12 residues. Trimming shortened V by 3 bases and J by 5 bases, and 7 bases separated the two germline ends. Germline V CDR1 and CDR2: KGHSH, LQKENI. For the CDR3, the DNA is TGTGCCAGCTCACCCTTGGGGACTGAAGCTTTCTTT. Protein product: CASSPLGTEAFF.

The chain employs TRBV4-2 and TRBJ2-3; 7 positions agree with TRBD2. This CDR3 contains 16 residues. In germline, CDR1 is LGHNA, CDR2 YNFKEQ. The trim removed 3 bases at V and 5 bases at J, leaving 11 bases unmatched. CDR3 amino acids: CASSQLVGGTVDTQYF. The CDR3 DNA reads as TGTGCCAGCAGCCAGTTGGTCGGGGGGACGGTAGATACGCAGTATTTT.

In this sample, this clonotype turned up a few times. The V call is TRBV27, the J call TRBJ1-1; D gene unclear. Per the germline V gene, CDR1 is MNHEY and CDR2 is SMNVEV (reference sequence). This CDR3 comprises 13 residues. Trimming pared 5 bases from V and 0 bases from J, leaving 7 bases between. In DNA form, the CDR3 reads TGTGCCAGCAGTACTGGGCTGAACACTGAAGCTTTCTTT. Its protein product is CASSTGLNTEAFF.

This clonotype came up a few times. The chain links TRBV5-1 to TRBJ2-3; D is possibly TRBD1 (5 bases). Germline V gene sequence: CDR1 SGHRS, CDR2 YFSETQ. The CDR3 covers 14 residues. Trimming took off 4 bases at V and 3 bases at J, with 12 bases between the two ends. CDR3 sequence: CASSIQGGTDTQYF. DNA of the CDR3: TGCGCCAGCAGCATCCAGGGTGGTACAGATACGCAGTATTTT.

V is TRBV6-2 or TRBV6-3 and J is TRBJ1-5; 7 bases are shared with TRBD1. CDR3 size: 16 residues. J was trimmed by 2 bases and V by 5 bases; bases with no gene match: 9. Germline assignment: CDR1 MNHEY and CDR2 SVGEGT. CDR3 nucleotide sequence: TGTGCCAGCAGTGCCACAGGGGAGGCGGGCAATCAGCCCCAGCATTTT. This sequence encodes CASSATGEAGNQPQHF.

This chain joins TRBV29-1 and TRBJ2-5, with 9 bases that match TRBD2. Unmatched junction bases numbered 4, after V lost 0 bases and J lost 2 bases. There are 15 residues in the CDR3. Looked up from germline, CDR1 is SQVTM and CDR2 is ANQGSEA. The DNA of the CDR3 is TGCAGCGTTGAAGAGGCTAGCGGGGATCAAGAGACCCAGTACTTC. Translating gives CSVEEASGDQETQYF.

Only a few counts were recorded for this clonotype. The CDR3 DNA sequence: TGTGCCAGTAGCATAAACGCCGGGAGCTCCTACGAGCAGTACTTC. The encoded protein is CASSINAGSSYEQYF. The chain carries TRBV19 and TRBJ2-7, with D possibly matching TRBD2 (6 bases). Germline CDR1 LNHDA, CDR2 SQIVND (reference sequence). The CDR3 runs 15 residues. Trimming removed 6 bases at V and 0 bases at J, with 15 bases between.

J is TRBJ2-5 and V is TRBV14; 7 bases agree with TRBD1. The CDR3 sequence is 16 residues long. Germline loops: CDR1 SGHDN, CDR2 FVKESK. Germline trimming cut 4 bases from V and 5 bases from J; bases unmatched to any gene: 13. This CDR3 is CASSLAGTVRRETQYF. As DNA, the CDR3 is TGTGCCAGCAGCCTAGCCGGGACAGTTCGAAGGGAGACCCAGTACTTC.

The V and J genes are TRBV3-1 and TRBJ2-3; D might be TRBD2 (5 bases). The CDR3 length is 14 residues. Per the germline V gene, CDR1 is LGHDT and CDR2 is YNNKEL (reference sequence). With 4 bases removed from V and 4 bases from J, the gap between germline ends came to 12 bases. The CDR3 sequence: CASSRRLGADTQYF. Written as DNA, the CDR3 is TGTGCCAGCAGCCGCCGCCTGGGAGCAGATACGCAGTATTTT.

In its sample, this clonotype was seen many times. The CDR3, as DNA: TGTGCCAGCAGCCTGGGGACAGGGACCGGGGAGCTGTTTTTT. Its protein is CASSLGTGTGELFF. The rearrangement links TRBV9 to TRBJ2-2; 9 nucleotides align to TRBD1. From germline, CDR1 is SGDLS and CDR2 YYNGEE. This CDR3 spans 14 amino acids. The J segment lost 5 bases and the V segment lost 4 bases, leaving 3 bases of the junction unmatched.

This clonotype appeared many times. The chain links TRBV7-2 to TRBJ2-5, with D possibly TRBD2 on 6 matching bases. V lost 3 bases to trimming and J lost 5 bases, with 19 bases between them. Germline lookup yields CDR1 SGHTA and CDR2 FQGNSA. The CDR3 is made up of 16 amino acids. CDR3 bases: TGTGCCAGCAGCTTCCCCCCCGGGGGAGGAGGCGAGACCCAGTACTTC. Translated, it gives CASSFPPGGGGETQYF.

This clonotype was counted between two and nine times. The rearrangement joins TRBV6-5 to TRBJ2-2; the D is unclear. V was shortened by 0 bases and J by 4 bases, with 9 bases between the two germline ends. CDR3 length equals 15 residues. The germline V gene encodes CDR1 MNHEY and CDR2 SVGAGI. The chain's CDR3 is CASSYSQTATGELFF. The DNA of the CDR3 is TGTGCCAGCAGTTACTCTCAGACCGCCACCGGGGAGCTGTTTTTT.

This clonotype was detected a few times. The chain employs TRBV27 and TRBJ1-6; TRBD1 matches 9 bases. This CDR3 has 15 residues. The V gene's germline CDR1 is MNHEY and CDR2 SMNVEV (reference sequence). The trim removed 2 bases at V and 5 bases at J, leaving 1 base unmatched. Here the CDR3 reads CASSLGDRDNSPLHF. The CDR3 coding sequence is TGTGCCAGCAGTTTAGGGGACAGGGATAATTCACCCCTCCACTTT.

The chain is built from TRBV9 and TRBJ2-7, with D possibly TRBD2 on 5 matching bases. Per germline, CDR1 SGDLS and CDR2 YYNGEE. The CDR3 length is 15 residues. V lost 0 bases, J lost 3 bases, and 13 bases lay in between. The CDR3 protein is CASSVDPGSYYEQYF. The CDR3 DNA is TGTGCCAGCAGCGTAGATCCGGGGTCCTACTACGAGCAGTACTTC.

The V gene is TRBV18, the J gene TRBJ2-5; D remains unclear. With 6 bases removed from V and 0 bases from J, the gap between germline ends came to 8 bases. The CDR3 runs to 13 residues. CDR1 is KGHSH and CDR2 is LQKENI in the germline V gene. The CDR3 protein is CASSDGHQETQYF. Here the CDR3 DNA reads TGTGCCAGCTCGGACGGCCACCAAGAGACCCAGTACTTC.

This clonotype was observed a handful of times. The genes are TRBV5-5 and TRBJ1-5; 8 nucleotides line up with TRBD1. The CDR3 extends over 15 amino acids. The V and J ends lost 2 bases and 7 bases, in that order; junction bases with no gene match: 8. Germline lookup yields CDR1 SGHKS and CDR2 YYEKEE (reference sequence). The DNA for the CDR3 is TGTGCCAGCAGCTTCGAGACAGGGGCTGGGCAGCCCCAGCATTTT. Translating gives CASSFETGAGQPQHF.

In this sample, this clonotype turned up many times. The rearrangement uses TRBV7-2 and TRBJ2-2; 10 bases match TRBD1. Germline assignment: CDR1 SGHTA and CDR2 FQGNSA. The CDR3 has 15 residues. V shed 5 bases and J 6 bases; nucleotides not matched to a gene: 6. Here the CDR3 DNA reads TGTGCCAGCAGCCCCGGGACAGGGGTGGCCGGGGAGCTGTTTTTT. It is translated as CASSPGTGVAGELFF.

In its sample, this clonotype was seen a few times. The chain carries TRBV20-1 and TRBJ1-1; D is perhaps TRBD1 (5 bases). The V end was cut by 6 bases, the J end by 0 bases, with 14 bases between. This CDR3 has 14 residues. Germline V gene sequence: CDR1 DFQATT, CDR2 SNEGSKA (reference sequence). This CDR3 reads CSAGVTALNTEAFF. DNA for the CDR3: TGCAGTGCCGGAGTGACAGCTTTGAACACTGAAGCTTTCTTT.

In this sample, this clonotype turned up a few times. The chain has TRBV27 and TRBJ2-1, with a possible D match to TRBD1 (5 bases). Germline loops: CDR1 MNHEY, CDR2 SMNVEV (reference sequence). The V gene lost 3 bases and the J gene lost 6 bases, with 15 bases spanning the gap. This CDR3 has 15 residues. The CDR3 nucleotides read TGTGCCAGCAGTTTCGACAGTACCAGGATCAATGAGCAGTTCTTC. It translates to CASSFDSTRINEQFF.